The 20 T cell receptor beta chains presented below share a single source sample, sequenced in a study of PD-L1 blockade in urothelial cancer. The table came from immunoSEQ multiplex PCR; TCRdb's copy has only in-frame clones and leaves some out. The repertoire holds some 71,000 clones, with around four fifths as singletons. Time point specified: pretreatment peripheral blood. The sample was PBMCs, taken around atezolizumab (anti-PD-L1) treatment. Every receptor here comes from a man aged 35-49 years with urothelial cancer.

The chain uses TRBV28 and TRBJ2-7, with unresolved D. Germline CDR1 and CDR2: MDHEN and SYDVKM. The length of the CDR3 is 14 residues. Trimming took 10 bases from V and 2 from J, leaving 18 bases between them. The chain's CDR3 is CATDPSVKPYEQYF. The CDR3 DNA reads as TGTGCCACCGATCCTTCCGTAAAGCCCTACGAGCAGTACTTC.

The rearrangement uses TRBV9 and TRBJ1-2; no firm D call. The CDR3 loop spans 15 amino acids. Germline V lookup: CDR1 SGDLS, CDR2 YYNGEE. V was shortened by 3 bases and J by 4 bases, with 16 bases between the two germline ends. CDR3 nucleotide sequence: TGTGCCAGCAGCGCCTCCGATACGGGGTTCTATGGCTACACCTTC. Protein sequence: CASSASDTGFYGYTF. The full variable domain, completed using reference TRBV9 and TRBJ1-2, is DSGVTQTPKHLITATGQRVTLRCSPRSGDLSVYWYQQSLDQGLQFLIQYYNGEERAKGNILERFSAQQFPDLHSELNLSSLELGDSALYFCASSASDTGFYGYTFGSGTRLTVV.

The chain uses TRBV11-3 and TRBJ1-2; 9 positions match TRBD1. The CDR3 sequence is 13 residues long. Germline V gives CDR1 SGHNT, CDR2 YENEEA. V trimming: 5 bases; J trimming: 8 bases; junction bases outside the gene matches: 6. In DNA form, the CDR3 reads TGTGCCAGCAGCAAGAGGACAGGGGACGGCTACACCTTC. Amino acids: CASSKRTGDGYTF.

This clone has more than one count but fewer than ten. V and J are TRBV9 and TRBJ1-1; D not resolved. Trimming removed 3 bases at V and 3 bases at J, with 9 bases between. Per germline, CDR1 SGDLS and CDR2 YYNGEE. The CDR3 extends over 13 amino acids. In nucleotides, the CDR3 is TGTGCCAGCAGCGACTCCCTGGACACTGAAGCTTTCTTT. As protein: CASSDSLDTEAFF.

The chain carries TRBV6-1 and TRBJ1-1; maybe TRBD1 (5 bases). Germline V gene lookup returns CDR1 MNHNS and CDR2 SASEGT. Trimming left V 5 bases short and J 2 bases short, with 12 bases between. CDR3 length: 14 residues. Here the CDR3 reads CASSTIRDNTEAFF. As DNA, the CDR3 is TGTGCCAGCAGTACTATCAGGGATAACACTGAAGCTTTCTTT.

By proportion, this clone is medium-sized. J is TRBJ1-5 and V is TRBV28; TRBD1 might be the D (5 bases). V shed 8 bases and J shed 0 bases, with 11 bases lying between them. CDR1 is MDHEN, CDR2 SYDVKM, per germline. The CDR3 runs to 14 residues. CDR3 sequence reads: CASRGHSSNQPQHF. In DNA form, the CDR3 reads TGTGCCAGCCGCGGACATTCTAGCAATCAGCCCCAGCATTTT.

J is TRBJ2-1 and V is TRBV27; 14 bases match TRBD2. CDR1 MNHEY and CDR2 SMNVEV come from the germline V gene (reference sequence). V was pared by 6 bases and J by 6 bases, with 4 bases of the junction left unmatched. This CDR3 contains 15 residues. CDR3 coding DNA: TGTGCCAGCAGACAAGGGACTAGCGGGAGCAATGAGCAGTTCTTC. It translates to CASRQGTSGSNEQFF.

The V call is TRBV28, the J call TRBJ2-7, with D perhaps matching TRBD2 (6 bases). Germline assignment: CDR1 MDHEN and CDR2 SYDVKM. Trimming stripped 8 bases from V and 2 bases from J, with 16 bases between. The CDR3 runs 14 residues. The CDR3 region has the DNA TGTGCCAGCCGTCGCTCGGGGGAGACCTACGAGCAGTACTTC. Encoded protein: CASRRSGETYEQYF.

V is TRBV5-4 and J is TRBJ2-1; a possible D gene is TRBD2 (6 bases). The germline CDR1 and CDR2 sequences are SGHNT and YYREEE (reference sequence). This CDR3 is built from 15 residues. V lost 4 bases and J 9 bases, leaving 20 bases between the germline ends. Here the CDR3 reads CASSPINGGNGEQFF. The CDR3 DNA reads TGTGCCAGCAGCCCGATAAATGGGGGGAATGGTGAGCAGTTCTTC.

This clone was detected only once. V gene TRBV4-1 combines with J gene TRBJ1-1; 7 bases line up with TRBD1. CDR1 is MGHRA, CDR2 YSYEKL, per germline. The CDR3 covers 18 residues. Trimming took 3 bases from V and 0 from J; bases not matched to a gene: 13. The CDR3 sequence is CASSHPGGQINMNTEAFF. Here the CDR3 DNA reads TGCGCCAGCAGCCATCCCGGGGGACAGATTAACATGAACACTGAAGCTTTCTTT.

The chain uses TRBV7-2 and TRBJ2-2; D may be TRBD1 (6 bases). CDR3 size: 15 residues. Between the trimmed V and J ends, which lost 2 bases and 3 bases, there was a span of 10 bases. Germline V lookup: CDR1 SGHTA, CDR2 FQGNSA. The CDR3 DNA sequence: TGTGCCAGCAGCTTAACCAGGGGTGACACCGGGGAGCTGTTTTTT. This codes for CASSLTRGDTGELFF.

The V gene is TRBV6-5, the J gene TRBJ1-1, with 9 positions matching TRBD1. The germline CDR1 and CDR2 sequences are MNHEY and SVGAGI. The CDR3 length is 14 residues. V was pared by 10 bases and J by 4 bases, with 10 bases of the junction left unmatched. The DNA for the CDR3 is TGTGCCACCACCGGGACAGGGAGACTCACTGAAGCTTTCTTT. Encoded protein: CATTGTGRLTEAFF.

This sequence joins TRBV6-5 and TRBJ1-5; 10 nucleotides agree with TRBD1. The CDR3 has 15 amino acids. Germline assignment: CDR1 MNHEY and CDR2 SVGAGI. Losses at the gene ends were 6 bases for V and 3 bases for J; bases not matched to a gene: 5. CDR3 sequence reads: CASRRDRGYNQPQHF. CDR3 sequence (DNA): TGTGCCAGCAGACGGGACAGGGGATACAATCAGCCCCAGCATTTT.

This chain links TRBV6-6 with TRBJ2-1, with a weak D call TRBD2 (7 bases). Germline V lookup: CDR1 MNHNY, CDR2 SVGAGI (reference sequence). This CDR3 is 15 amino acids long. Deletions cut 10 bases from V and 0 bases from J, with 16 bases between. The CDR3 loop is CATGGGGGSYNEQFF. The CDR3 DNA sequence: TGTGCCACTGGGGGAGGGGGGGGCTCCTACAATGAGCAGTTCTTC.

This chain connects TRBV7-9 to TRBJ2-4; 11 nucleotides agree with TRBD2. The CDR3 contains 18 residues. The ends lost 5 bases at V and 0 bases at J; junction bases unmatched: 9. Germline values: CDR1 SEHNR, CDR2 FQNEAQ (reference sequence). In DNA, the CDR3 is TGTGCCAGCAGCACTACCGCGACTAGCGGGGTAGCCAAAAACATTCAGTACTTC. Protein product: CASSTTATSGVAKNIQYF.

This clone showed up just once. The gene calls are TRBV9 and TRBJ1-2; weak D call: TRBD1 (6 bases). This CDR3 spans 17 amino acids. Trimming pared 1 base from V and 3 bases from J, leaving 19 bases between. Germline V gene lookup returns CDR1 SGDLS and CDR2 YYNGEE. CDR3 region: CASSVLLLSGVDYGYTF. CDR3 nucleotide sequence: TGTGCCAGCAGCGTACTCCTGCTATCAGGGGTAGACTATGGCTACACCTTC.

The rearrangement uses TRBV5-1 and TRBJ2-3; 7 bases map to TRBD1. V was pared by 4 bases and J by 0 bases, with 11 bases of the junction left unmatched. The CDR3 sequence is 17 residues long. Looked up from germline, CDR1 is SGHRS and CDR2 is YFSETQ. This CDR3 reads CASSRLDRASSTDTQYF. For the CDR3, the DNA is TGCGCCAGCAGCCGTCTCGACAGGGCCTCTAGCACAGATACGCAGTATTTT.

The table lists this clone with a count of one. The chain links TRBV7-9 to TRBJ2-3, with TRBD2 matching 11 bases. Trimming at V came to 5 bases and at J to 2 bases, leaving 6 bases not matched to a gene. Germline V gene sequence: CDR1 SEHNR, CDR2 FQNEAQ (reference sequence). The length of the CDR3 is 16 residues. The CDR3 DNA reads as TGTGCCAGCAGCCCCCCGACTAGCGGGGACACAGATACGCAGTATTTT. As protein: CASSPPTSGDTDTQYF.

The rearrangement joins TRBV2 to TRBJ1-1; 7 bases are shared with TRBD1. Germline V gives CDR1 SNHLY, CDR2 FYNNEI. The CDR3 sequence is 16 residues long. Germline trimming cut 3 bases from V and 4 bases from J; bases unmatched to any gene: 11. This chain's CDR3 is CASSEGQGGQATEAFF. CDR3 nucleotides: TGTGCCAGCAGTGAGGGGCAGGGGGGCCAGGCCACTGAAGCTTTCTTT.

The V call is TRBV11-2, the J call TRBJ2-3; tentative D call: TRBD2 (5 bases). Trimming took off 5 bases at V and 7 bases at J, with 19 bases between the two ends. CDR3 length equals 15 residues. Germline CDR1 SGHAT, CDR2 FQNNGV. CDR3 sequence reads: CASSLDYSESNTQYF. The CDR3, as DNA: TGTGCCAGCAGCCTCGACTACTCTGAATCCAATACGCAGTATTTT.